The 9 T cell receptor beta chains in this list originate from one sample, sequenced in a study of blood T cells in healthy people across ages. Primers used in a second PCR of about 7 to 12 cycles were a sample-barcoded 5' primer and a J-beta primer mix. One entry per CDR3 protein, called by TCRdb with MiXCR from the 5' RACE reads. The table records roughly 860,000 distinct CDR3 sequences, around 62% of them present only once. The sequenced sample consisted of blood. The receptors come from a man aged 25-40 years in good health.

The J gene is TRBJ2-2, the V gene TRBV12-3 or TRBV12-4, with 9 bases fitting TRBD1. CDR3 length: 16 residues. J gave up 2 bases and V 1 base, and 2 bases lay outside the gene matches. For the CDR3, the DNA is TGTGCCAGCAGTTTAGACAGGGGGCACAACACCGGGGAGCTGTTTTTT. Its protein product is CASSLDRGHNTGELFF.

The chain combines TRBV12-3 or TRBV12-4 with TRBJ2-1; the D is unclear. Trimming took 3 bases from V and 1 from J, leaving 19 bases between them. The CDR3 loop spans 18 amino acids. The CDR3 here is CASSFFRLNDRSYNEQFF. CDR3 bases: TGTGCCAGCAGTTTCTTTAGATTAAACGATCGGTCCTACAATGAGCAGTTCTTC.

The gene calls are TRBV5-1 and TRBJ2-1, with TRBD1 as a possible D gene (5 bases). The CDR3 has 13 residues. V dropped 4 bases and J dropped 6 bases, with 11 bases sitting between them. Germline V gives CDR1 SGHRS, CDR2 YFSETQ. The CDR3: CASSVVQGNEQFF. The CDR3 bases are TGCGCCAGCAGCGTGGTCCAGGGCAATGAGCAGTTCTTC.

This clonotype has ten or more counts. The rearrangement links TRBV11-2 to TRBJ2-7; D gene ambiguous. The germline CDR1 and CDR2 sequences are SGHAT and FQNNGV. The CDR3 has 14 residues. V lost 5 bases and J 0 bases, leaving 11 bases between the germline ends. CDR3 region: CASSPRRVSYEQYF. The CDR3 region has the DNA TGTGCCAGCAGCCCCCGAAGAGTCTCCTACGAGCAGTACTTC.

The chain has TRBV28 and TRBJ1-4; 10 bases are a match to TRBD1. The length of the CDR3 is 17 residues. Germline CDR1 MDHEN, CDR2 SYDVKM. Trimming took 5 bases from V and 11 from J; bases not matched to a gene: 17. The CDR3 spells CASSPTPAGQGNMKLFF. CDR3 nucleotides: TGTGCCAGCAGTCCCACCCCGGCGGGACAGGGGAATATGAAACTGTTTTTT.

This clonotype came up a few times. This chain joins TRBV6-1 and TRBJ2-5; possibly TRBD1 for D (5 bases). CDR3 length: 17 amino acids. V was clipped by 0 bases and J by 5 bases, with 19 bases between them. The germline CDR1 and CDR2 sequences are MNHNS and SASEGT. The CDR3, as DNA: TGTGCCAGCAGTGAAGCGATCCTACTACCAGGGCGGGAGACCCAGTACTTC. This codes for CASSEAILLPGRETQYF.

The chain recombines TRBV7-2 with TRBJ2-3; tentative D call: TRBD1 (6 bases). Germline V gene lookup returns CDR1 SGHTA and CDR2 FQGNSA. Trimming stripped 10 bases from V and 2 bases from J, with 16 bases between. The CDR3 spans 14 residues. CDR3 coding DNA: TGTGCCACCAGAGACAGGCTACCCACAGATACGCAGTATTTT. It translates to CATRDRLPTDTQYF.

This clonotype was counted only a few times. This rearrangement joins TRBV7-2 to TRBJ2-7; D is possibly TRBD1 (6 bases). This CDR3 comprises 13 residues. V dropped 4 bases and J dropped 2 bases, with 9 bases sitting between them. Germline-derived CDR1 and CDR2 are SGHTA and FQGNSA. The CDR3 is CASSSYRAYEQYF. CDR3 coding DNA: TGTGCCAGCAGCTCGTACAGGGCCTACGAGCAGTACTTC.

In this sample, this clonotype turned up once. This chain joins TRBV5-6 and TRBJ2-7, with 10 bases identical to TRBD1. CDR3 length: 16 residues. The J segment lost 5 bases and the V segment lost 0 bases, leaving 8 bases of the junction unmatched. Germline CDR1 reads SGHDT; CDR2 reads YYEEEE. DNA of the CDR3: TGTGCCAGCAGCTTGGAGGACAGGGGGATGTTACACGAGCAGTACTTC. Its translation: CASSLEDRGMLHEQYF. Using reference TRBV5-6 and TRBJ2-7 for the parts outside the CDR3, the full variable domain is DAGVTQSPTHLIKTRGQQVTLRCSPKSGHDTVSWYQQALGQGPQFIFQYYEEEERQRGNFPDRFSGHQFPNYSSELNVNALLLGDSALYLCASSLEDRGMLHEQYFGPGTRLTVT.